Presented here are 21 T cell receptor beta chains from one specimen sequenced in a study of radiotherapy plus CTLA-4 blockade in lung cancer. The protocol was immunoSEQ multiplex PCR, while the TCRdb copy is restricted to in-frame clones and leaves out a portion. The sample gives about 97,000 clones, about four fifths of which show up once; around 3% is in the top ten. Sequenced material: peripheral blood, taken from a patient treated with radiotherapy plus ipilimumab. These receptors were obtained from a human donor with non-small cell lung cancer who had a partial response to radiotherapy plus ipilimumab. Some clones in this sample may be carry-over from other donors' samples.

This chain connects TRBV7-2 to TRBJ2-7; possibly TRBD2 for D (6 bases). Trimming cost V 2 bases and J 0 bases, with 14 bases left between them. Germline values: CDR1 SGHTA, CDR2 FQGNSA. This CDR3 has 16 amino acids. The CDR3 loop reads CASSLSARGSSYEQYF. DNA for the CDR3: TGTGCCAGCAGCTTATCAGCTCGGGGGAGCTCCTACGAGCAGTACTTC.

About this clone itself: Other DNA sequences of this sample code for an identical CDR3. The chain links TRBV14 to TRBJ2-1; TRBD1 is a possible D gene (5 bases). The CDR3 covers 16 residues. Germline V gives CDR1 SGHDN, CDR2 FVKESK. Trimming left V 5 bases short and J 2 bases short, with 16 bases between. This CDR3 is CASSSLTGLPYNEQFF. For the CDR3, the DNA is TGTGCCAGCAGCTCGCTTACAGGTCTCCCCTACAATGAGCAGTTCTTC.

The V call is TRBV5-1, the J call TRBJ2-2; D is perhaps TRBD2 (5 bases). The germline gives CDR1 SGHRS, CDR2 YFSETQ. V was pared by 1 base and J by 4 bases, with 11 bases between. CDR3 size: 15 residues. Here the CDR3 DNA reads TGCGCCAGCAGCTTGACGCGGGCCCCCACCGGGGAGCTGTTTTTT. Translation: CASSLTRAPTGELFF.

CDR3 residues: CASSKEDRVQETQYF. The CDR3 coding sequence is TGTGCCAGCAGCAAGGAGGACAGGGTGCAAGAGACCCAGTACTTC. This chain connects TRBV21-1 to TRBJ2-5; TRBD1, as called in the table, went unchecked against the DNA. TRBV21-1 corresponds to a pseudogene. The CDR3 contains 15 residues.

The V call is TRBV7-8, the J call TRBJ2-5; D gene ambiguous. The germline CDR1 and CDR2 sequences are SGHVS and FQNEAQ. Trimming took off 6 bases at V and 1 base at J, with 12 bases between the two ends. The CDR3 contains 14 residues. For the CDR3, the DNA is TGTGCCAGCAGAGCTTTCTACAGCCAAGAGACCCAGTACTTC. As protein: CASRAFYSQETQYF.

To note about this clone: The identical CDR3 is also encoded by other nucleotide sequences in the sample. The rearrangement joins TRBV5-1 to TRBJ1-1, with D possibly matching TRBD1 (5 bases). This CDR3 is built from 14 residues. The V end was cut by 0 bases, the J end by 1 base, with 7 bases between. Germline CDR1 SGHRS, CDR2 YFSETQ. The CDR3 DNA follows: TGCGCCAGCAGCTTGGATGGGGCGAACACTGAAGCTTTCTTT. This sequence encodes CASSLDGANTEAFF.

This clone has more than one count but fewer than ten. The chain joins TRBV15 to TRBJ2-2; 8 bases match TRBD1. In germline, CDR1 is LNHNV, CDR2 YYDKDF (reference sequence). CDR3 length: 18 amino acids. V gave up 0 bases and J gave up 4 bases; unmatched junction bases: 10. CDR3 sequence (DNA): TGTGCCACCAGCAGAGAAATAGCAGGGGGCGGTGGCACCGGGGAGCTGTTTTTT. Translating gives CATSREIAGGGGTGELFF.

This sequence joins TRBV19 and TRBJ2-7, with 9 bases fitting TRBD2. V shed 6 bases and J 6 bases; nucleotides not matched to a gene: 18. In germline, CDR1 is LNHDA, CDR2 SQIVND (reference sequence). The CDR3 runs 17 residues. The CDR3, as DNA: TGTGCCAGTAGCTACCAGACGACCGGGACTAGCCCGTTCGAGCAGTACTTC. This codes for CASSYQTTGTSPFEQYF.

The rearrangement joins TRBV6-5 to TRBJ1-1; a possible D gene is TRBD1 (6 bases). Germline assignment: CDR1 MNHEY and CDR2 SVGAGI. This CDR3 region has 13 residues. Trimming took 4 bases from V and 6 from J, leaving 12 bases between them. CDR3 sequence reads: CASSSNRDSEAFF. The DNA of the CDR3 is TGTGCCAGCAGTTCAAACAGGGATTCTGAAGCTTTCTTT.

The chain joins TRBV5-1 to TRBJ2-2; D call uncertain. V lost 6 bases, J lost 4 bases, and 13 bases lay in between. The CDR3 runs to 14 residues. The germline CDR1 and CDR2 sequences are SGHRS and YFSETQ. The CDR3 DNA is TGCGCCAGCACGCCTGGCCCCAGCACCGGGGAGCTGTTTTTT. The encoded protein is CASTPGPSTGELFF.

V gene TRBV6-6 combines with J gene TRBJ2-1; tentatively, D is TRBD2 (5 bases). The V gene's germline CDR1 is MNHNY and CDR2 SVGAGI (reference sequence). Trimming cost V 2 bases and J 4 bases, with 15 bases left between them. This CDR3 comprises 16 residues. CDR3 sequence (DNA): TGTGCCAGCAGTTACAATCCCCAAAGGAGGTACAATGAGCAGTTCTTC. Encoded protein: CASSYNPQRRYNEQFF.

This clone was seen only a few times. V gene TRBV18 combines with J gene TRBJ1-4; weak D call: TRBD1 (6 bases). From germline, CDR1 is KGHSH and CDR2 LQKENI. The CDR3 is made up of 14 amino acids. V lost 6 bases and J lost 8, with 16 bases in between. CDR3 DNA: TGTGCCAGCTCGGCCACAGGGTTCCGGGAAAAACTGTTTTTT. It yields the protein CASSATGFREKLFF.

The CDR3 is CASSLRSASGGFHNEQFF. CDR3 coding DNA: TGTGCCAGCAGTTTGAGATCGGCTAGCGGGGGGTTTCACAATGAGCAGTTCTTC. The chain uses TRBV27 and TRBJ2-1, with TRBD2 matching 11 bases. The CDR3 has 18 amino acids. The germline V gene has CDR1 MNHEY and CDR2 SMNVEV (reference sequence). V lost 3 bases and J lost 5; bases outside the gene matches: 12.

The V call is TRBV2, the J call TRBJ2-7, with 7 bases lining up with TRBD1. The CDR3 is 14 amino acids. V lost 8 bases to trimming and J lost 3 bases; unmatched junction nucleotides: 10. Germline V gene sequence: CDR1 SNHLY, CDR2 FYNNEI. The CDR3 nucleotides are TGTGCCAGCGGCTTTGCGACAGGGCTCTACGAGCAGTACTTC. Its protein is CASGFATGLYEQYF.

This rearrangement joins TRBV6-1 to TRBJ1-5; 10 nucleotides match TRBD1. Germline V gene lookup returns CDR1 MNHNS and CDR2 SASEGT. The CDR3 spans 15 residues. J gave up 5 bases and V 8 bases, and 9 bases lay outside the gene matches. The CDR3 sequence is CASSGGGTGDQPQHF. In nucleotides, the CDR3 is TGTGCCAGCTCCGGTGGTGGGACAGGGGATCAGCCCCAGCATTTT.

This sequence joins TRBV6-1 and TRBJ2-3; D might be TRBD1 (5 bases). Trimming removed 6 bases from V and 4 bases from J, with 11 bases in between. The CDR3 consists of 13 residues. The germline CDR1 and CDR2 sequences are MNHNS and SASEGT. Written as DNA, the CDR3 is TGTGCCAGCAGATTGGTAGGGGCAGATACGCAGTATTTT. Protein: CASRLVGADTQYF.

This clone has a handful of counts. The chain is built from TRBV9 and TRBJ1-2; weak D call: TRBD1 (5 bases). The CDR3 loop spans 13 amino acids. Germline loops: CDR1 SGDLS, CDR2 YYNGEE. The V end lost 4 bases, the J end lost 5 bases, and 12 bases lay between the germline ends. The CDR3 DNA sequence: TGTGCCAGCAGCAGAGGCGGGGGGTATGGCTACACCTTC. Its protein product is CASSRGGGYGYTF.

The CDR3 nucleotides are TGTGCTAGTGGTTTGGCATGGACTAGCGGGGCCTTAAAGACCCAGTACTTC. This codes for CASGLAWTSGALKTQYF. The genes are TRBV12-5 and TRBJ2-5; 12 bases are a match to TRBD2. This CDR3 contains 17 residues. V was clipped by 1 base and J by 6 bases; unmatched bases: 9. The germline V gene encodes CDR1 LGHNT and CDR2 FRNRAP.

This clone was seen a few times. V gene TRBV5-6 combines with J gene TRBJ2-7; TRBD1 aligns across 8 bases. V shed 6 bases and J 3 bases; nucleotides not matched to a gene: 8. This CDR3 has 14 residues. Germline-derived CDR1 and CDR2 are SGHDT and YYEEEE. In DNA, the CDR3 is TGTGCCAGCACCGGACAGGGTGTGAGCTACGAGCAGTACTTC. Protein product: CASTGQGVSYEQYF.

The chain recombines TRBV19 with TRBJ2-2, with D tentatively TRBD2 (5 bases). Germline loops: CDR1 LNHDA, CDR2 SQIVND (reference sequence). V lost 4 bases to trimming and J lost 0 bases, with 6 bases between them. The CDR3 has 14 residues. As DNA, the CDR3 is TGTGCCAGTAGTACGGGGACGAACACCGGGGAGCTGTTTTTT. Its protein product is CASSTGTNTGELFF.

This chain links TRBV5-4 with TRBJ2-4, with D unresolved. The CDR3 spans 14 residues. Germline V CDR1 and CDR2: SGHNT, YYREEE (reference sequence). Deletions cut 4 bases from V and 4 bases from J, with 12 bases between. In nucleotides, the CDR3 is TGTGCCAGCAGCCCGGATCCAGGAAAAAACATTCAGTACTTC. Its protein product is CASSPDPGKNIQYF.